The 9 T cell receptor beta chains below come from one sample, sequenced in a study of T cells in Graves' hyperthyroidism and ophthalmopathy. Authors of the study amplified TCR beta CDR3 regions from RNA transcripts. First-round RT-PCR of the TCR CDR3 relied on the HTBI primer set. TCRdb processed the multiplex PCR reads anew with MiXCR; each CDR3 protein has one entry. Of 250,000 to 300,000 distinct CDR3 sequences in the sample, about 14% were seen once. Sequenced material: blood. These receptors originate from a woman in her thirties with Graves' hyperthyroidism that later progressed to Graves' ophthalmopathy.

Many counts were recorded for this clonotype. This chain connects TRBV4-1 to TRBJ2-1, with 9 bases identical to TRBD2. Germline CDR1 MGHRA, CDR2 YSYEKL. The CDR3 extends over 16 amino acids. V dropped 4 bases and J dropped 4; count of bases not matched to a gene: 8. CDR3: CASSLIAGVGYNEQFF. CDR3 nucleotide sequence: TGCGCCAGCAGCCTAATAGCGGGAGTGGGATACAATGAGCAGTTCTTC.

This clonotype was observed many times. In DNA, the CDR3 is TGCAGTGCTAGTCGGGGGGGGAACACTGAAGCTTTCTTT. Residues: CSASRGGNTEAFF. V usage is TRBV20-1 and J usage is TRBJ1-1; tentative D call: TRBD1 (5 bases). CDR1 DFQATT and CDR2 SNEGSKA come from the germline V gene (reference sequence). CDR3 size: 13 residues. V gave up 3 bases and J gave up 1 base, with 9 bases separating them.

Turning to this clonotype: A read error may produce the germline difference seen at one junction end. The CDR3 DNA is TGTGCCACCAGTGATTGGGTGATAATTATCTACGAGCAGCACTTC. Amino acids: CATSDWVIIIYEQHF. This chain connects TRBV24-1 to TRBJ2-7; no clear D. The germline gives CDR1 KGHDR, CDR2 SFDVKD. There are 15 residues in the CDR3.

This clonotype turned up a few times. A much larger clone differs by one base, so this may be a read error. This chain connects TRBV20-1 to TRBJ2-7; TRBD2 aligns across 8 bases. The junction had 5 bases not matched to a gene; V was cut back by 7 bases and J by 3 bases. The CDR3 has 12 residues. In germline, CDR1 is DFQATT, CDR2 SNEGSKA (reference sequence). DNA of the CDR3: TGCAGTGTTCCAGCGGGAGTCTACGAGCAGTACTTC. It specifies CSVPAGVYEQYF.

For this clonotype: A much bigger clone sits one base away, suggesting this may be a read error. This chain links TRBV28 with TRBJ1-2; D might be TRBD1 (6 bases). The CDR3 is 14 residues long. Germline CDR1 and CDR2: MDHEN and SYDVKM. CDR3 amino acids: CAGSFPRGGEGYTF. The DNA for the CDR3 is TGTGCCGGCAGTTTTCCCAGGGGCGGCGAGGGCTACACCTTC.

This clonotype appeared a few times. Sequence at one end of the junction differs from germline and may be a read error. Here the CDR3 reads CAGSFSTADFMNTEAFF. DNA for the CDR3: TGTGCCGGCAGTTTCTCTACGGCTGACTTCATGAACACTGAAGCTTTCTTT. This chain uses TRBV28 with TRBJ1-1, with D hard to call. CDR1 is MDHEN, CDR2 SYDVKM, per germline. The CDR3 extends over 17 amino acids.

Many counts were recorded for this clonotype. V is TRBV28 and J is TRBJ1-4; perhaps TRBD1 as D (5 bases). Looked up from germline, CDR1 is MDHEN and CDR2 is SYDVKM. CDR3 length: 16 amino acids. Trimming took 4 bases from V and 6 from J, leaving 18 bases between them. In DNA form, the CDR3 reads TGTGCCAGCAGTTCCCTCCGGGGGAACGGGTATGAAAAACTGTTTTTT. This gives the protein CASSSLRGNGYEKLFF.

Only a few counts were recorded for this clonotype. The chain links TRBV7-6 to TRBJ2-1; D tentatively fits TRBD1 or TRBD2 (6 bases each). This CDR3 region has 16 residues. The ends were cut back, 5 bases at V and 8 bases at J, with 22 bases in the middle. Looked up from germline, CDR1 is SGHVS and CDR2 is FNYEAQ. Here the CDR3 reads CASSLQGAGEVDEQFF. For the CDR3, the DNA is TGTGCCAGCAGCCTCCAAGGGGCAGGGGAGGTCGATGAGCAGTTCTTC. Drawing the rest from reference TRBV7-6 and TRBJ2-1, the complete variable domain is GAGVSQSPRYKVTKRGQDVALRCDPISGHVSLYWYRQALGQGPEFLTYFNYEAQQDKSGLPNDRFSAERPEGSISTLTIQRTEQRDSAMYRCASSLQGAGEVDEQFFGPGTRLTVL.

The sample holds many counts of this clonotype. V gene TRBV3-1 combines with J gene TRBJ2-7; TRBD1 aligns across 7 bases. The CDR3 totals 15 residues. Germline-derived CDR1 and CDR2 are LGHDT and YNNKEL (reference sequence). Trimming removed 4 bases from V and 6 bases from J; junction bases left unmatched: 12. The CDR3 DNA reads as TGTGCCAGCAGCCGGACCCGACAGGGCCAAGGCGAGCAGTACTTC. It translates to CASSRTRQGQGEQYF.